The clone carrying this TCR beta chain has a single count. Antigen: not known. The data stem from a study of T cell repertoires in cytomegalovirus infection. The CDR3 is 16 amino acids. Germline CDR1 reads SGHTA; CDR2 reads FQGNSA. V lost 1 base and J lost 2, with 13 bases in between. TCRdb reanalysed the reads using MiXCR and keeps one entry per CDR3 protein. This sample carries around 900,000 distinct CDR3 sequences, around 32% of them seen once, and the ten largest clones take around an eighth. This material consisted of cultured CD8+ T cells from PBMCs, taken from culture after CMV antigen stimulation. The TCR originated in a human donor in good health (CMV status not recorded). Some clones in this sample may be carry-over from other donors' samples. The V gene is TRBV7-2, the J gene TRBJ2-3; D is unclear. The CDR3 protein is CASSLVQAVNTDTQYF. The CDR3, as DNA: TGTGCCAGCAGCTTAGTCCAGGCGGTGAACACAGATACGCAGTATTTT.